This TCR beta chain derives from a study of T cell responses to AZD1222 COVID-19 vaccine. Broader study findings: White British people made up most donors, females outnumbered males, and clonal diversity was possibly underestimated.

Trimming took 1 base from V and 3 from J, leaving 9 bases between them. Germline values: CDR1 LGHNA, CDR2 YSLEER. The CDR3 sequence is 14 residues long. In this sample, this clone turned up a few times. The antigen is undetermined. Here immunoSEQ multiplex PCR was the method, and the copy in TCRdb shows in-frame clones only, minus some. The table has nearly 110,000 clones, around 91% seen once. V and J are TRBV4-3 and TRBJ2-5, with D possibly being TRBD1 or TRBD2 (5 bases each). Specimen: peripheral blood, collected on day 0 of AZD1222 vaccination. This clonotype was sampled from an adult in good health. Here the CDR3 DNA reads TGCGCCAGCAGCCAAGGGTTGGGGGAAGAGACCCAGTACTTC. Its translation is CASSQGLGEETQYF.